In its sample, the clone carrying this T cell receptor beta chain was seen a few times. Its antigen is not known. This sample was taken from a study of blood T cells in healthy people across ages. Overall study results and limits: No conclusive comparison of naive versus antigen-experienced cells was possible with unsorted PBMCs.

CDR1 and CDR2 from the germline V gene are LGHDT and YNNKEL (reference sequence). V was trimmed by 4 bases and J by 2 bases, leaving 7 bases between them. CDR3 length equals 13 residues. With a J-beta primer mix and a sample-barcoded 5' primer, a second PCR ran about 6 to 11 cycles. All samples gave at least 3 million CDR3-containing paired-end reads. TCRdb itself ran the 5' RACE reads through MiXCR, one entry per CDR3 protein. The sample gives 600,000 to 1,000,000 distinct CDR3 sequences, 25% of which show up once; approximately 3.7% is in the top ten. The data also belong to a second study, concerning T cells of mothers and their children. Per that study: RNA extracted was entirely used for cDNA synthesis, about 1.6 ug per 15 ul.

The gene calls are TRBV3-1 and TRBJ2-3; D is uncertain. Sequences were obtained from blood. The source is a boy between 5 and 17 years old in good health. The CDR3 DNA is TGTGCCAGCAGCCTAATAAACACAGATACGCAGTATTTT. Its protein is CASSLINTDTQYF.